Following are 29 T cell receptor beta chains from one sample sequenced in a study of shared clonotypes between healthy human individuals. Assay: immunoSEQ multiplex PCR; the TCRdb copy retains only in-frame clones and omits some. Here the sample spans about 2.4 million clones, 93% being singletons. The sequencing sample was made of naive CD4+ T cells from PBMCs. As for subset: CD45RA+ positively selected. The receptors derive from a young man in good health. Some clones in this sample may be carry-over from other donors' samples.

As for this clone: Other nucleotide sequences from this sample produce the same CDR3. CDR3 DNA: TGCGCCAGCAGCTTGGTAGGGAGCCAAGAGACCCAGTACTTC. Translating gives CASSLVGSQETQYF. The rearrangement joins TRBV5-1 to TRBJ2-5; tentative D call: TRBD2 (5 bases). The CDR3 length is 14 residues. From germline, CDR1 is SGHRS and CDR2 YFSETQ. V lost 0 bases and J 1 base, leaving 7 bases between the germline ends.

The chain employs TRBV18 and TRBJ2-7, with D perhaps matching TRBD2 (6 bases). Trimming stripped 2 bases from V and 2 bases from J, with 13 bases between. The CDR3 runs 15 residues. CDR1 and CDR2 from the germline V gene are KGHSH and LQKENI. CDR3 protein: CASSPVQGGAYEQYF. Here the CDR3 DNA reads TGTGCCAGCTCACCAGTCCAGGGAGGCGCCTACGAGCAGTACTTC. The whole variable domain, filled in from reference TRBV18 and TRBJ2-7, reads NAGVMQNPRHLVRRRGQEARLRCSPMKGHSHVYWYRQLPEEGLKFMVYLQKENIIDESGMPKERFSAEFPKEGPSILRIQQVVRGDSAAYFCASSPVQGGAYEQYFGPGTRLTVT.

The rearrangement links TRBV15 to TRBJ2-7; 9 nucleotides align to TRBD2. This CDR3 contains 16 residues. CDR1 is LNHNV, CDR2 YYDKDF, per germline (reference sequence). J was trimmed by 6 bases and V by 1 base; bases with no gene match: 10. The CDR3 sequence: CATSRGPVAGVLEQYF. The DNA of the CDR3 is TGTGCCACCAGCAGAGGTCCTGTAGCGGGAGTGCTCGAGCAGTACTTC.

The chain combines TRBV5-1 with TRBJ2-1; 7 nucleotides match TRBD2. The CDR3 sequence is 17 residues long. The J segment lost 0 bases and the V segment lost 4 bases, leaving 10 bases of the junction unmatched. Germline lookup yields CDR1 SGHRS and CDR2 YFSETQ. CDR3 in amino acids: CASSGFLGGSSYNEQFF. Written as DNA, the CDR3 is TGCGCCAGCAGCGGCTTTTTGGGCGGGAGCTCCTACAATGAGCAGTTCTTC.

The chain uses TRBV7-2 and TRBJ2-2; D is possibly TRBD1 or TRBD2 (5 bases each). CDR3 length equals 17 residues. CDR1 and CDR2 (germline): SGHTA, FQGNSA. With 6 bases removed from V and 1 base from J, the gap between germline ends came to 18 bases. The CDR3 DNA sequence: TGTGCCAGCAGTGTGGGACCCATATTAGGGAACACCGGGGAGCTGTTTTTT. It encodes CASSVGPILGNTGELFF.

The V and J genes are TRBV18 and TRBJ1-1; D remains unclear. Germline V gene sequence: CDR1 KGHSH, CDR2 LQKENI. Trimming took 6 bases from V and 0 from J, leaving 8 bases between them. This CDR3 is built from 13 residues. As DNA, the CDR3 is TGTGCCAGCTCGGTAGGGCTGAACACTGAAGCTTTCTTT. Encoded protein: CASSVGLNTEAFF.

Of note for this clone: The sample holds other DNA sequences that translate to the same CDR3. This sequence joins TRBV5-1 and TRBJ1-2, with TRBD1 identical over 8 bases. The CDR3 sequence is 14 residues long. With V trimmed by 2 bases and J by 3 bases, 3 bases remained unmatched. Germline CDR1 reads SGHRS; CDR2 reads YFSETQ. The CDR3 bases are TGCGCCAGCAGCTTCAGGGGGCGGGACTATGGCTACACCTTC. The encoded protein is CASSFRGRDYGYTF.

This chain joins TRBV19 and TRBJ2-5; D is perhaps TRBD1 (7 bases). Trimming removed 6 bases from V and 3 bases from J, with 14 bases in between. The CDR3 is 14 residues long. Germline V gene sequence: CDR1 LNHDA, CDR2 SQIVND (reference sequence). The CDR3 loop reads CASRRQGGKETQYF. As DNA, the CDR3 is TGTGCCAGTAGGAGGCAGGGGGGTAAAGAGACCCAGTACTTC.

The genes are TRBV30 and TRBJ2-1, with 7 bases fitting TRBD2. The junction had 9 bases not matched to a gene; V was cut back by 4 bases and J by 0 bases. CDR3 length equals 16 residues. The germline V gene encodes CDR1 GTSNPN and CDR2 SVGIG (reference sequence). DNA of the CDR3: TGTGCCTGGACACGGGCGGGAGCAGTCTCCTACAATGAGCAGTTCTTC. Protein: CAWTRAGAVSYNEQFF.

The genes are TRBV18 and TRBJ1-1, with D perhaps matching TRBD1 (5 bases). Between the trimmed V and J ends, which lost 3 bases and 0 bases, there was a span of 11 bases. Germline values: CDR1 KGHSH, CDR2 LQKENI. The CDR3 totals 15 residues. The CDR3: CASSPGGPMNTEAFF. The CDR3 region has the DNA TGTGCCAGCTCACCGGGGGGACCCATGAACACTGAAGCTTTCTTT.

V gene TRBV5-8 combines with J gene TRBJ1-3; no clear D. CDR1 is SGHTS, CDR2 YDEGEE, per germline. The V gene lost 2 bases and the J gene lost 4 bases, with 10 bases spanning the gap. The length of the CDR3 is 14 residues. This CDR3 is CASSFTGTGNTIYF. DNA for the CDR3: TGTGCCAGCAGCTTCACGGGTACCGGAAACACCATATATTTT.

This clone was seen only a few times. CDR3 DNA sequence: TGTGCCAGCCAAGGGGGGTACACTGAAGCTTTCTTT. Its protein is CASQGGYTEAFF. The chain recombines TRBV2 with TRBJ1-1; perhaps TRBD1 as D (6 bases). V gave up 8 bases and J gave up 3 bases, with 10 bases separating them. The CDR3 is made up of 12 amino acids. CDR1 is SNHLY and CDR2 is FYNNEI in the germline V gene. Looking up the rest from reference TRBV2 and TRBJ1-1 gives the full variable domain: EPEVTQTPSHQVTQMGQEVILRCVPISNHLYFYWYRQILGQKVEFLVSFYNNEISEKSEIFDDQFSVERPDGSNFTLKIRSTKLEDSAMYFCASQGGYTEAFFGQGTRLTVV.

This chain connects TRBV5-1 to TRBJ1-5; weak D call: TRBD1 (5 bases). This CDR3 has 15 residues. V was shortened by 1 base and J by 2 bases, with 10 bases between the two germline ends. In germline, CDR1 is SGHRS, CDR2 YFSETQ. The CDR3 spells CASSLYPGGNQPQHF. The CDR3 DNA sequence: TGCGCCAGCAGCTTGTATCCGGGGGGCAATCAGCCCCAGCATTTT.

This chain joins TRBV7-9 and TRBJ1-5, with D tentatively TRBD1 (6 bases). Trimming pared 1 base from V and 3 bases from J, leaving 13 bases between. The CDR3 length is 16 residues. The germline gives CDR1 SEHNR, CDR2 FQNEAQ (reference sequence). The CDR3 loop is CASSLGVGGDNQPQHF. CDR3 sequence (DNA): TGTGCCAGCAGCTTAGGGGTAGGGGGTGACAATCAGCCCCAGCATTTT.

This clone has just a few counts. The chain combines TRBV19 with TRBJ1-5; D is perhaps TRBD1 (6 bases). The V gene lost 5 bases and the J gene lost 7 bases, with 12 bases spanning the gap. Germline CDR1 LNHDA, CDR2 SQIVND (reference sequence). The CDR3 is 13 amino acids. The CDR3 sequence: CASSAGAWQPQHF. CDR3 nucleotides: TGTGCCAGTAGTGCGGGGGCATGGCAGCCCCAGCATTTT.

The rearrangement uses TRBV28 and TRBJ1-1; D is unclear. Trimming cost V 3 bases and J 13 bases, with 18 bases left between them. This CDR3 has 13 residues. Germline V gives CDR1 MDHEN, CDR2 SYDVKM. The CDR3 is CASSLGMTLEGFF. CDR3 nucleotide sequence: TGTGCCAGCAGTTTGGGAATGACCCTTGAGGGTTTCTTT.

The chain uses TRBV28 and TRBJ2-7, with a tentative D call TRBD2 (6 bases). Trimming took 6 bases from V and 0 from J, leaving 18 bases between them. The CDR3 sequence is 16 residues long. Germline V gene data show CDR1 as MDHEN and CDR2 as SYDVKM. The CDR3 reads CASSPAELGSSYEQYF. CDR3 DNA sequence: TGTGCCAGCAGCCCCGCGGAGCTCGGGAGCTCCTACGAGCAGTACTTC.

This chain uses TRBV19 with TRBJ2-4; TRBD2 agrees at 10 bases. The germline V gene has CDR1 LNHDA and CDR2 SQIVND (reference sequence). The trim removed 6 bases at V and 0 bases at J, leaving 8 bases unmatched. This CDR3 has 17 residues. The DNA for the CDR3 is TGTGCCAGTAGCGGGGGACTAGCGACCCTAGCCAAAAACATTCAGTACTTC. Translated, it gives CASSGGLATLAKNIQYF.

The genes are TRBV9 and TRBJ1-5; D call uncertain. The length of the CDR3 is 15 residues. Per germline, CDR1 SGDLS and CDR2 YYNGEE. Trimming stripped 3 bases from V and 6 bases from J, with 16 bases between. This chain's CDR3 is CASSATSTPGQPQHF. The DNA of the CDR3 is TGTGCCAGCAGCGCCACTTCGACCCCTGGTCAGCCCCAGCATTTT.

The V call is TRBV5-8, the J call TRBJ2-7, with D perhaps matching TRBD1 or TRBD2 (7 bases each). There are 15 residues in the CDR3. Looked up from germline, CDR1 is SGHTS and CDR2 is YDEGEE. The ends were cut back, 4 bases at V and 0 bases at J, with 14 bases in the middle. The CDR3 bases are TGTGCCAGCAGCAGCGGGACAGCGAGCTCCTACGAGCAGTACTTC. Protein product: CASSSGTASSYEQYF.

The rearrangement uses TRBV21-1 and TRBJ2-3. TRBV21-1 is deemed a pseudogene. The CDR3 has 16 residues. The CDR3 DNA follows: TGTGCCAGCAGCAAAGTGGGGGAGCTATCCACAGATACGCAGTATTTT. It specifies CASSKVGELSTDTQYF.

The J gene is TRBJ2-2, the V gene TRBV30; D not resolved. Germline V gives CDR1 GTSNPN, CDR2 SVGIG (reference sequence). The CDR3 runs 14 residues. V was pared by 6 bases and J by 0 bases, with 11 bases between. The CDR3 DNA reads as TGTGCCTGCCCCCCCCGCGCGAACACCGGGGAGCTGTTTTTT. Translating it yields CACPPRANTGELFF.

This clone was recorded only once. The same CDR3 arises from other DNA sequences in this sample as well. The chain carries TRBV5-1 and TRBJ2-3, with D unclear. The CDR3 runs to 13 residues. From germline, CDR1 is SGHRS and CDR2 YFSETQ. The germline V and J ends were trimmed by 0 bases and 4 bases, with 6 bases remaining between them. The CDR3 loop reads CASSLARPDTQYF. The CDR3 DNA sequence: TGCGCCAGCAGCTTGGCCAGACCAGATACGCAGTATTTT.

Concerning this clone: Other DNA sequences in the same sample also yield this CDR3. DNA of the CDR3: TGTGCCAGCAGTTTAACAGGACAGGGAGGGGATCAGCCCCAGCATTTT. It encodes CASSLTGQGGDQPQHF. The chain links TRBV28 to TRBJ1-5; 8 nucleotides agree with TRBD1. V was clipped by 2 bases and J by 5 bases; unmatched bases: 8. Germline CDR1 and CDR2: MDHEN and SYDVKM. This CDR3 is built from 16 residues.

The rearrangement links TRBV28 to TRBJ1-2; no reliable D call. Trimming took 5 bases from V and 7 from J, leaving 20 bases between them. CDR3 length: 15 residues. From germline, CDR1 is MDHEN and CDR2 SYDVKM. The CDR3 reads CASSGAGLANPGYTF. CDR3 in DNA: TGTGCCAGCAGTGGAGCCGGTCTAGCCAATCCTGGCTACACCTTC.

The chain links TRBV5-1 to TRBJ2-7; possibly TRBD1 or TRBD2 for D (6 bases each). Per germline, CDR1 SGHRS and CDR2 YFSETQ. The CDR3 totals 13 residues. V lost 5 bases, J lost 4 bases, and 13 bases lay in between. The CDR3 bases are TGCGCCAGCAGGAGGGGGGAATTTTACGAGCAGTACTTC. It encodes CASRRGEFYEQYF.

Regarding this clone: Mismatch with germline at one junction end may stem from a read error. This CDR3 is CATSFRGQGRKKLFF. In DNA, the CDR3 is TGTGCCACCAGTTTCCGTGGACAGGGCAGGAAAAAACTGTTTTTT. The V call is TRBV28, the J call TRBJ1-4; TRBD1 agrees at 8 bases. Germline V gene sequence: CDR1 MDHEN, CDR2 SYDVKM. The CDR3 has 15 residues.

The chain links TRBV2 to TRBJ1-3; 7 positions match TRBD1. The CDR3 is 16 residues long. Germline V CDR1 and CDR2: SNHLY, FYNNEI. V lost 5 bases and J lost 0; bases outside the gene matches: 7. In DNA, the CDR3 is TGTGCCAGCAGTAGACTCGGGACAGCCTCTGGAAACACCATATATTTT. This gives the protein CASSRLGTASGNTIYF.

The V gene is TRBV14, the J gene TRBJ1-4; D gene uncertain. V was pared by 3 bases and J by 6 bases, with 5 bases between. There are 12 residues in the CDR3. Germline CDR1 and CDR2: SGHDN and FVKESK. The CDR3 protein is CASSQVDEKLFF. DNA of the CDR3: TGTGCCAGCAGCCAGGTAGATGAAAAACTGTTTTTT.